This TCR beta chain appears in the sequencing data of a study of cytomegalovirus exposure and HLA in healthy donors (dated by TCRdb to between 2016 and 2019). Concerning the study at large: The roughly 650 repertoires of the first cohort and the 120 validation repertoires were produced on the same platform, according to a later analysis. A separate validation cohort of roughly 130 different subjects was used in addition to the 666-subject first cohort. The study combined high-throughput TCR immunosequencing, statistical association of individual TCRs with disease status, and machine learning to predict cytomegalovirus infection status. The study was designed to test whether signatures of past pathogen exposure could be identified by cataloging public T cell receptors. What the research found in general, with its limitations: A later analysis found that TCRs clustered in the first cohort also tended to co-occur in the 120 validation repertoires, with approximately 93% of cluster scores above 0. The authors suggested that the approach could potentially be generalized to other disease states and immunological phenotypes. In both the original and validation cohorts, the classifier was reported to diagnose cytomegalovirus status with high specificity and sensitivity. While some public TCRs were present in many individuals, most TCR sequences turned up only very rarely across donors. The study gave a list of 150 to 200 TCR beta chains associated with cytomegalovirus. A few of the identified cytomegalovirus-associated TCR beta chains were confirmed in vitro to be specific for cytomegalovirus antigens. The validation cohort had no HLA typing available for a later analysis, so co-occurrence within that cohort was assessed over all 120 or so repertoires.

Receptor amplification or capture employed the immunoSEQ multiplex PCR assay. On the authors' methods: A statistical classification framework was built to diagnose cytomegalovirus status from the catalog of TCR beta chain sequences. The table comes from immuneACCESS by way of TCRdb, which keeps in-frame sequences with V and J called. Part of the clones is missing from these tables; in studies checked, under half for an unresolved V gene and the rest for unknown reasons. V and J calls plus clone size are reproduced from that table; the DNA served to infer D and trimming. Here the sample has about 130,000 clones; under 90% occur a single time. Of the sample, over 3% falls within the top ten clones. Measured from the cysteine to the phenylalanine, the CDR3 is 15 residues long. The kept DNA is CDR3 alone, 45 bases in frame from the first base. For CDR1 and CDR2, the germline V gene lists MNHNS and SASEGT. The germline V and J ends show losses of 4 bases and 3 bases respectively, and no gene match explains 4 bases of the junction.

Donors formed part of the validation cohort, which comprised 95 to 150 subjects and was distinct from the first cohort of 690 or so subjects. Remarks on this clone: This receptor's antigen is unknown. The sample holds no much larger clone one base away, and base qualities are not on file.

The sample consisted of PBMCs. The V gene is TRBV6-1 and the J gene is TRBJ2-1, with 9 junctional bases fitting TRBD1. The origin of this receptor is a man aged 30 to 39 in good health and CMV-seronegative. The CDR3 protein is CASSAGTGNYNEQFF. The nucleotides are TGTGCCAGCAGTGCCGGGACAGGGAACTACAATGAGCAGTTCTTC.